This T cell receptor beta chain came from a study of Ad26.COV2.S vaccination and SARS-CoV-2 variants. The CDR3 runs to 15 residues. Trimming left V 4 bases short and J 0 bases short, with 9 bases between. Germline V gene data show CDR1 as ENHRY and CDR2 as SYGVKD. Only in-frame clones appear in the TCRdb table, and some are missing; sequencing was by immunoSEQ multiplex PCR. The sample consists of some 340,000 clones, around 83% of them appearing once. As for treatment: 15 to 20 received Ad26.COV2.S at low or high dose, single or two shots; about 5 received placebo; per-sample allocation not given. It was on day 63 after the first vaccine or placebo injection that samples were taken.

The chain combines TRBV10-3 with TRBJ2-2; D uncertain. This clonotype originated in a person between 18 and 59 years old who received the Ad26.COV2.S COVID-19 vaccine or a placebo. The sample consisted of peripheral blood, taken in a trial of Ad26.COV2.S vaccine versus placebo. CDR3 bases: TGTGCCATCAGTGGATCGCAGCCGAACACCGGGGAGCTGTTTTTT. This codes for CAISGSQPNTGELFF.